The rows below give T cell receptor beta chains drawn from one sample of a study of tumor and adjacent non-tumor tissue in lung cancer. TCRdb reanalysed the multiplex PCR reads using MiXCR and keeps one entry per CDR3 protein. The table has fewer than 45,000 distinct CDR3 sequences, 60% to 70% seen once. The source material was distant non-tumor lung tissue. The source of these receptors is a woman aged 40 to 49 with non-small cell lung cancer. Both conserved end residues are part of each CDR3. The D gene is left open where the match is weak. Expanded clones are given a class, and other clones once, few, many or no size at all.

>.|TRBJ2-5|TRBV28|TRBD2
TGTGCCAGCAGAACCGAACTAGCGGGCAGATTCGTCCAAGAGACCCAATACTTC
CASRTELAGRFVQETQYF
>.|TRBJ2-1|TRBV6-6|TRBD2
TGTGCCAGCAGCTACCTCGCCGGGCGAACCAGGACTAGCGGGAGCTCATACAATGAGCAGTTCTTC
CASSYLAGRTRTSGSSYNEQFF
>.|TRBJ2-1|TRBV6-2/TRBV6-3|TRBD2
TGTGCCAGCAGTAACAGACTAGCGGGGAATCCCAATGAGAAGTTCTTC
CASSNRLAGNPNEKFF
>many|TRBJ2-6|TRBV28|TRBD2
TGTGCCAGCATCTCGGGGGGAGCCCTCGGGACCAACGTCCTGACTTTC
CASISGGALGTNVLTF
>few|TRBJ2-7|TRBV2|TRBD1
TGTGCCAGCAGTGACCTTAGGCAGGGGGCCTACGAGCAGTACTTC
CASSDLRQGAYEQYF
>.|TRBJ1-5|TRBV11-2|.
TGTGCCAGCAGCCCTAACTCAATGACACAGCATTTT
CASSPNSMTQHF
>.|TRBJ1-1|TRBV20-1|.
TGCAGTGCTATGCTCTACAGTAACACTGAAGCTTTATTT
CSAMLYSNTEALF
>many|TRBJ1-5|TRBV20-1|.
TGCAGTGCCCGACTTGGGACGGGTCAGCCCCAGCATTTT
CSARLGTGQPQHF
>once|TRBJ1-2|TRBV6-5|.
TGTGCCAGCAATGCGGGTTCGGACTATGGCTACGCCTTC
CASNAGSDYGYAF
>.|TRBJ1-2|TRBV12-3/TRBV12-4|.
TGTGCTAGCACCACTATGGTTACAGTTAACTATGGCTACACCTTC
CASTTMVTVNYGYTF
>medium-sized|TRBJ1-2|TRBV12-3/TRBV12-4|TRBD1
TGTGCCAGCAGTGGGCTTGGCAGGGGGAGAGGCTACACCTTC
CASSGLGRGRGYTF
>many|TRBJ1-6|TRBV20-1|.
TGCAGTGCCGGGAAGGGGGGCAATTCACCCCTCCACTTT
CSAGKGGNSPLHF
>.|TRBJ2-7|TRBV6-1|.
TGCGCCAGCCGGAGGGGTACAGATATAACCTACGAACAGTACTTC
CASRRGTDITYEQYF
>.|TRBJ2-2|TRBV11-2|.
TGTGCCAGCATCGGAGGACTTACGACCAGGGAGCTGTTTTTT
CASIGGLTTRELFF
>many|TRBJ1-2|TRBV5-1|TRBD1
TGCGCCAGCAGCCCCGGTGGACAGGGGAAAATCACCTTC
CASSPGGQGKITF
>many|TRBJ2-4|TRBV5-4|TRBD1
TGTGCCAGCAGCTTGGGGACAGGTCTAGGCAAAAACATTCAGTACTTC
CASSLGTGLGKNIQYF